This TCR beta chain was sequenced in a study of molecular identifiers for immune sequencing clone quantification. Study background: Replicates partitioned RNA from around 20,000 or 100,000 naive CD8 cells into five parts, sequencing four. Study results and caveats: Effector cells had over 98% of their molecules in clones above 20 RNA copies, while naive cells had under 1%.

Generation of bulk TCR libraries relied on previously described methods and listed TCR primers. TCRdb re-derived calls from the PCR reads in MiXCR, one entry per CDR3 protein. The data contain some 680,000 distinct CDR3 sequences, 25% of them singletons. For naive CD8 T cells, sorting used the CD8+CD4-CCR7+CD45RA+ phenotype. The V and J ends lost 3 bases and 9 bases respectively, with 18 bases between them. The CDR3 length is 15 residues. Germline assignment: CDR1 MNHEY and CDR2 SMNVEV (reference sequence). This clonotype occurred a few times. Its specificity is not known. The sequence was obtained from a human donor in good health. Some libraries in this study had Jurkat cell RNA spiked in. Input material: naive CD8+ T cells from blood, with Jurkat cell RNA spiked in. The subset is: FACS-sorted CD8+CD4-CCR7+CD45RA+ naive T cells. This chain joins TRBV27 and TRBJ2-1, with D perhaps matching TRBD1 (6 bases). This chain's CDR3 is CASSFWAQGYGEQFF. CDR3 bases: TGTGCCAGCAGTTTCTGGGCGCAGGGGTACGGTGAGCAGTTCTTC.